This TCR beta chain was recovered during a study of blood T cell repertoires in COVID-19. Study-level information: T cells, B-cell-depleted T cells, or PBMCs supplied cDNA or gDNA.

Sequenced by immunoSEQ multiplex PCR; TCRdb stores in-frame clones only, minus some. The sample consists of a few hundred thousand clones, approximately 91% of them appearing once. Comment on this clone: At the DNA level, this CDR3 is encoded by other sequences in the same sample as well.

Germline lookup yields CDR1 MNHEY and CDR2 SVGAGI. The CDR3 loop spans 13 amino acids. V lost 6 bases to trimming and J lost 7 bases; unmatched junction nucleotides: 5. Ages ranged from roughly 18 to 100 years, with residence in around 24 US areas. Participants' reported clinical history set cohort assignment. V and J are TRBV6-5 and TRBJ1-4; 7 nucleotides agree with TRBD1. Input material: PBMCs or T cells enriched from blood (not recorded which). The TCR was taken from a woman in her thirties or forties who had been exposed to COVID-19. CDR3 loop: CASRTPGGEKLFF. Here the CDR3 DNA reads TGTGCCAGCAGAACACCAGGGGGTGAAAAACTGTTTTTT.